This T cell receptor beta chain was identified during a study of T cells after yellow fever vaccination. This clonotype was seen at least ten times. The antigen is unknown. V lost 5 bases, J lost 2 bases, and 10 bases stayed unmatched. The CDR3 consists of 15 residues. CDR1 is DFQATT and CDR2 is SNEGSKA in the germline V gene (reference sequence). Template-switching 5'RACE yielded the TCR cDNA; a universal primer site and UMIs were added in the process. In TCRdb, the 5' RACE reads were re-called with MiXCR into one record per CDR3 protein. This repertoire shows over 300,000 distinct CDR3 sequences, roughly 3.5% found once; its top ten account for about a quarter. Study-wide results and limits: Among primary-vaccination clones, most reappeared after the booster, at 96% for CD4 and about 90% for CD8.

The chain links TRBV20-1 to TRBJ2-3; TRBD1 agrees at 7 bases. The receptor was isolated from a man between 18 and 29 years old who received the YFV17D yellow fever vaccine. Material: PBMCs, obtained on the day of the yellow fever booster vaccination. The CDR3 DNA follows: TGCAGTGCTGGAGGACAGGCCGAGTTCACAGATACGCAGTATTTT. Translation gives CSAGGQAEFTDTQYF.